Sequencing of this TCR beta chain was carried out in a study of OX40 agonist ivuxolimab in advanced cancers. Study-wide context: The costimulatory receptor OX40 (CD134) was targeted by ivuxolimab, a fully human IgG2 agonistic monoclonal antibody. Intravenous ivuxolimab was administered to patients every 2 weeks at six dose levels: 0.01, 0.1, 0.3, 1.5, 3 and 10 mg/kg. The paper describes the monotherapy dose-escalation part (N of about 47 patients) of the phase I trial of ivuxolimab. Of the roughly 54 dose-escalation patients, hepatocellular carcinoma was present in around 20, melanoma in some 15, renal cell carcinoma in 9 and head and neck cancer in 9. Patients were allowed to have had prior anti-PD-1, anti-PD-L1 or anti-CTLA-4 therapy, and 40% to 45% of the dose-escalation patients had been treated with checkpoint inhibitors. Partial responses were achieved by three dose-escalation patients, of whom one had hepatocellular carcinoma and two had cutaneous melanoma. The purpose of peripheral TCRbeta sequencing was to test whether ivuxolimab changed TCR sequence diversity and led to clonal T-cell expansion. The dose-escalation cohort was over 70% male with a mean age of around 64 years, ranging from about 23 to 85. General conclusions and limits of the study: After ivuxolimab, more expanded clones were found on average in CD8+ T cells than in CD4+ T cells. At doses of 0.1 to 3.0 mg/kg, clonal expansion of both CD4+ and CD8+ blood T cells was observed from baseline to week 6. Low levels of normalized T-cell clonal expansion were also seen in some patients who did not respond. Partial responders in the 0.1-3.0 mg/kg groups had among the lowest normalized peripheral clonal expansion, especially among CD8+ T cells. Antigen specificity was not determined for the clonally expanded peripheral T cells.

About this clone itself: No cognate antigen has been identified for it. Nothing much larger sits one base from this clone, and base qualities are not available.

The CDR3 holds 12 amino acids from the cysteine to the phenylalanine. Only CDR3 DNA remains: 36 bases, in frame from the first base. The trim is 10 bases for V and 2 bases for J, with a gap of 11 bases between the germline ends. Via the germline V gene, CDR1 is MDHEN and CDR2 SYDVKM. The trial excluded patients who had a history of autoimmune disease or who were on systemic immunosuppression. Peripheral blood for TCR sequencing was collected from all dose cohorts at baseline, on cycle 4 day 1, and on cycle 7 day 1. The samples were drawn from a first-in-human, open-label, multicenter phase I dose-escalation trial of ivuxolimab. Adults with locally advanced or metastatic melanoma, renal cell carcinoma, hepatocellular carcinoma or head and neck squamous cell carcinoma were enrolled in the trial. Before TCR sequencing, CD4+ T cells and CD8+ T cells were sorted from peripheral blood as separate populations.

To sequence the TCRbeta CDR3 region, genomic DNA was isolated from the sorted cells. TCRbeta CDR3 regions were sequenced using the immunoSEQ Assay. TCRdb holds this immuneACCESS table with in-frame rearrangements only. Some clones are missing; in checked studies, unresolved V genes explain under half, and the rest has no known cause. The sample table lists roughly 73,000 clones, roughly 86% of them with a count of one. The top ten hold less than 3% of the sample. This clonotype was sampled from an adult with an advanced solid tumor such as melanoma, head and neck, liver or kidney cancer. The source material was CD4+ or CD8+ T cells sorted from blood, sampled in a trial of the OX40 agonist ivuxolimab. The chain is assembled from TRBV28 and TRBJ1-2, with an unclear D gene assignment. Here is the DNA: TGTGCCACGGAGACGGTGAACTATGGCTACACCTTC. This sequence encodes CATETVNYGYTF.